This TCR beta chain appears in the sequencing data of a study of spatial heterogeneity in lung cancer. Stated time point: sample taken at primary tumor resection. TCRs were sequenced from unsorted whole RNA of tumor, nontumor lung or PBMC. This clonotype was observed at least ten times. There are 16 residues in the CDR3. Trimming stripped 0 bases from V and 4 bases from J, with 10 bases between. Germline values: CDR1 ENHRY, CDR2 SYGVKD. TCRdb reanalysed the 5' RACE reads using MiXCR and keeps one entry per CDR3 protein. The profile shows about 36,000 distinct CDR3 sequences, 6.5% to 9% of them singletons.

The clonotype was recovered from a female donor with early-stage non-small cell lung cancer. The material sequenced was PBMCs, taken at surgery. The V call is TRBV10-3, the J call TRBJ1-6; TRBD1 might be the D (6 bases). The CDR3 sequence is CAISESKTGYNSPLHF. For the CDR3, the DNA is TGTGCCATCAGTGAGTCGAAGACAGGTTATAATTCACCCCTCCACTTT.